The text below deals with one T cell receptor (beta chain). This clone was seen a single time. The antigen it binds to is not known. Base qualities are not provided; no much larger clone lies one nucleotide away. The cohort consisted of approximately 670 healthy bone marrow donors. At the time of sampling, every cohort member was nominally healthy, though immune exposures that went unrecorded were likely present. The donor tested CMV seronegative, placing the donor among the 350 or so seronegative members of the cohort. A peripheral blood sample was collected from each donor, and TCR beta sequencing was performed on peripheral blood mononuclear cells. The Qiagen DNeasy Blood Extraction Kit was used to extract genomic DNA from the blood cell samples. This specimen comes from a study of cytomegalovirus exposure and HLA in healthy donors (dated by TCRdb to the late 2010s). In terms of the full investigation: An earlier analysis of fewer than 750 of the donors reported 250 to 350 Gb of sequence data and 95 million to 130 million unique TCR beta sequences obtained from some 170 million T cells. An earlier analysis of a few hundred of the donors applied high-throughput TCR beta sequencing to assess whether each TCR beta V gene segment acted as functional or pseudogenic. Rather than drawing on any new phenotypic data, the later analysis identified candidate immune exposures from TCR beta sequences and the way those sequences occurred across donors. To study patterns of TCR occurrence, a later analysis re-analyzed previously published TCR beta repertoires from just over 650 donors and added high-resolution HLA genotyping. To predict cytomegalovirus infection status, the study combined high-throughput TCR immunosequencing, statistical association of individual TCRs with disease status, and machine learning. An early release that covered more than 550 HLA-typed donors contained around 330 gigabases of sequencing data and tens of millions of unique TCR sequences. On average, around 240,000 unique TCR beta nucleotide sequences were sequenced per donor among some 420 genotyped donors of the cohort, with around 19% of those sequences being non-productive. Typing coverage differed by locus: A, B, C, DRB1 and DQB1 were typed in roughly 620-630 donors, DQA1 in approximately 520, DPA1 in 600 to 610, and DPB1 in just under 480. Along with the roughly 710-subject first cohort, a separate validation cohort of around 110 different subjects was used. The study used immunosequencing to profile the T cell repertoires of several hundred subjects and linked those repertoires to cytomegalovirus serostatus. The study aimed to test whether cataloging public T cell receptors could reveal signatures of past pathogen exposure. The genetic ancestry cluster associated with self-reported Caucasian donors included roughly four fifths of the roughly 400 genotyped donors. Donor age, sex, ethnicity and CMV serostatus were collected together with the repertoire data. Because of strong linkage in the cohort, roughly five DR-DQ haplotypes were treated as single units for association and clustering. Genome-wide SNP genotypes for about three fifths of the roughly 700 donors were used in a later genetic analysis, which treated that subset as a discovery cohort. Class I and class II HLA loci were covered by the typing at four-digit resolution. All discovery cohort repertoires had been generated using a single sequencing platform.

Results the study describes overall, beyond this receptor: An association between a missense DCLRE1C variant and V-gene and J-gene trimming of TCR beta chains was found in a later genetic analysis and replicated in an independent cohort. Strong co-occurrence of HLA alleles, especially DR and DQ, made assigning TCR associations to individual alleles difficult. A total of around 150 TCR beta chains were listed by the study as associated with cytomegalovirus. Because some donors lacked HLA typing at each locus, the association tests relied only on the typed subset. The sequencing pipeline was judged likely to have produced a cluster of highly shared sequence variants as a technical artifact. Correlated functional status among segregating V segments might be attributable to linkage disequilibrium, but an unknown experimental factor could not be ruled out. This cohort had only TCR beta chains sequenced, and the lack of alpha or paired-chain data limited which features could be detected. Seventeen rarely observed V segments, including chromosome 9 orphons, were excluded from the earlier analysis of a few hundred of the donors because counts were too low. According to a later analysis, most CMV-associated TCR beta chains appeared to be HLA-restricted, and the HLA associations seemed to be driven largely by CMV exposure. A later analysis found that TCR association rates varied across HLA loci, with DRB1 alleles showing the most associated TCRs and HLA-C alleles the fewest. The authors suggested that the approach could potentially be extended to other disease states and immunological phenotypes. Presence/absence analyses assumed roughly uniform sequencing depth across donors, an assumption that may not hold. A later analysis associated 15,000 to 20,000 TCR beta sequences with specific HLA alleles at a false discovery rate of 0.05. An earlier analysis of approximately 530 of the donors showed that most TCR beta V segments appeared in productive rearrangements either about 87% or about 30% of the time, which broadly matched IMGT annotations. In both the original and validation cohorts, the classifier was reported to diagnose cytomegalovirus status with high specificity and sensitivity. In vitro tests confirmed that a few of the cytomegalovirus-associated TCR beta chains recognize cytomegalovirus antigens. Immune exposure information for the cohort was limited to CMV serostatus. In a later genetic analysis, fewer N-insertions in productive TCRs were reported among donors in an Asian-associated ancestry cluster than the roughly 640-donor mean. A later analysis reported that several top co-occurrence clusters appeared linked to parvovirus B19, influenza, CMV and Epstein-Barr virus. A further reported finding was that TCR beta sequences accurately predicted the HLA-A and HLA-B alleles for most subjects in the first cohort. The 87-base-pair reads could not distinguish some IMGT-functional V segments, including TRBV6-2 and TRBV6-3, so those segments were excluded. Compared with equally common non-associated chains, HLA-associated TCR beta chains in a later analysis were more clonally expanded and had lower generation probabilities. Most TCR sequences were seen in very few donors, while some public TCRs were found in many individuals.

The library was made by the immunoSEQ multiplex PCR assay. The multiplex PCR relied on a mix of 60 forward primers for TCR Vbeta segments and 13 reverse primers for TCR Jbeta segments. Amplification of the CDR3 region of rearranged TCR beta genes was performed with a multiplex PCR assay on genomic DNA. The amplified TCR beta libraries were sequenced on the Illumina HiSeq System as 87-base-pair reads. On the study's bioinformatics: A later analysis counted about 76 million unique TCR beta chains across the 550 to 800 repertoires, and around 9.9 million of these chains were shared by at least two donors. To remove PCR and sequencing errors, raw reads were error-corrected and collapsed into unique sequences using a nearest-neighbor algorithm that merged closely related sequences. CDR3 sequences were aligned to IMGT reference sequences to assign V, D and J gene segments. For a sequence to be retained, a match of at least six nucleotides to both a V gene segment and a J gene segment was required. A rearrangement was called productive if the CDR3 had no stop codons and remained in frame with V and J, and every other rearrangement was called non-productive. Following IMGT convention, CDR3 was defined as the stretch from the second conserved V-encoded cysteine to the conserved J-encoded phenylalanine. The earlier analysis of about 610 of the donors excluded sequences that lacked an unambiguous match to a single V gene segment. An earlier analysis of about 600 of the donors called V segments functional above 56.7% productive rearrangements and segregating when the between-donor standard deviation exceeded 5%. A statistical classification framework was built for diagnosing cytomegalovirus status from the catalog of TCR beta chain sequences. A later analysis assigned V and J genes by comparing TCR nucleotide sequences with IMGT/GENE-DB human TR gene sequences. In a later analysis, CDR3 sequences and most-parsimonious VDJ recombination scenarios were assigned using the TCRdist pipeline. In a later analysis, each TCR beta chain was defined by its CDR3 amino acid sequence together with its V-gene family, and reads without a unique V-gene family were excluded. In a later analysis, around 600 highly shared, low-generation-probability nucleotide sequences were removed to address suspected cross-contamination and a sequencing artifact. For each public chain, a later analysis derived a clonal expansion index from normalized ranks of inferred template counts within each repertoire. In a later analysis, generation probabilities were computed with a VDJ recombination model fitted to out-of-frame rearrangements, and the resulting probabilities were checked against IGoR. In a later analysis, hypergeometric tests were used to score TCR-TCR, TCR-HLA and TCR-CMV co-occurrence, with a repertoire-size bias correction applied to TCR pairs. In a later analysis, false discovery rates were estimated by permuting HLA or CMV assignments 20 times. In a later analysis, co-occurring TCRs were grouped using DBSCAN, with TCRdist sequence similarity added in when clustering inside HLA-allele-positive subsets. Repertoires with fewer than 30,000 or more than 120,000 public chains, plus five repertoires with anomalous nucleotide sharing, were excluded from co-occurrence clustering. The table comes from immuneACCESS by way of TCRdb, which keeps in-frame sequences with V and J called. Part of the clones is missing from these tables; in studies checked, under half for an unresolved V gene and the rest for unknown reasons. V and J calls and clone size are as listed in that table; D and trimming were resolved from the DNA. This sample is represented by about 180,000 clones; about 80% of them were singletons. In total, the top ten clones hold over 2% of the sample.

The germline V gene sets CDR1 to LGHNA and CDR2 to YSLEER. CDR3 length: 18 amino acids, cysteine to phenylalanine. The kept DNA is CDR3 alone, 54 bases in frame from the first base. At the junction V is shortened by 0 bases and J by 10 bases; bases outside the gene matches: 11. The sequenced material came from PBMCs. Recombination connected TRBV4-3 to TRBJ2-4; the junction holds 14 bases that match TRBD2. This clonotype was obtained from a woman aged 30 to 39 in good health and CMV-seronegative. The sequenced DNA is TGCGCCAGCAGCCAAGATACCCCAGGGACTAGCGGGAGAGATATTCAGTACTTC. It translates to CASSQDTPGTSGRDIQYF.